This TCR beta chain was identified in a study of Ad26.COV2.S vaccination and SARS-CoV-2 variants. Study context: Ad26.COV2.S, an intramuscular injection, was given once or twice 56 days apart.

Treatment reported: roughly 20 received Ad26.COV2.S at low or high dose, single or two shots; about 5 received placebo; per-sample allocation not given. Samples analyzed were those drawn on day 63 after the first vaccine or placebo injection. This CDR3 comprises 12 residues. V lost 7 bases and J 5 bases, leaving 14 bases between the germline ends. Looked up from germline, CDR1 is SQVTM and CDR2 is ANQGSEA. In its sample, this clone was seen a few times. Clones were sequenced by immunoSEQ multiplex PCR, and TCRdb holds only the in-frame ones, with some missing. The top ten hold 6.4% of the sample, which has around 300,000 clones, 88% seen once.

The specimen was peripheral blood, collected in a trial of Ad26.COV2.S vaccine versus placebo. This clonotype was sampled from a person between 18 and 65 years old who received the Ad26.COV2.S COVID-19 vaccine or a placebo. The chain has TRBV29-1 and TRBJ2-5; possible D gene TRBD1, 5 bases. The CDR3 DNA reads TGCAGCGCCGGGTCAGGGTGGGAGACCCAGTACTTC. Translated, it gives CSAGSGWETQYF.